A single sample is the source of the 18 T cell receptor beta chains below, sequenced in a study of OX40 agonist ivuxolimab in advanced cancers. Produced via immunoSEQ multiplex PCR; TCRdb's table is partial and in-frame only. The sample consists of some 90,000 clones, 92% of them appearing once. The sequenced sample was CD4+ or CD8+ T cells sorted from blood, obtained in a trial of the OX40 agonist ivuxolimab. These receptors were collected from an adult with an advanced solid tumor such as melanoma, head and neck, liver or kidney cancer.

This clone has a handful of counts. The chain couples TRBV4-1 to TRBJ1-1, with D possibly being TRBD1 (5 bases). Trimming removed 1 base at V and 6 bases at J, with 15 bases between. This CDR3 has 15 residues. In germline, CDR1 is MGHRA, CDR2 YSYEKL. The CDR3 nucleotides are TGCGCCAGCAGCCAAGCCCCGAGTGGGGGGGCTGAAGCTTTCTTT. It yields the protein CASSQAPSGGAEAFF.

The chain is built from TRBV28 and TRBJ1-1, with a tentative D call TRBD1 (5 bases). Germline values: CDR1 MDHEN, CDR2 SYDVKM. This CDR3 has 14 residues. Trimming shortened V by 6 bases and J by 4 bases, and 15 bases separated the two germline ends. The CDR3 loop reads CASRREGSSTEAFF. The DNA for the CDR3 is TGTGCCAGCAGGCGAGAGGGGTCCAGCACTGAAGCTTTCTTT.

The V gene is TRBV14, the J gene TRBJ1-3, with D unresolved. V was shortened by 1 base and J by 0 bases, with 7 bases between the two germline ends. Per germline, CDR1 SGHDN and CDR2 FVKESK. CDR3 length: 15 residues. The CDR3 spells CASSQGDSSGNTIYF. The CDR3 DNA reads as TGTGCCAGCAGCCAAGGGGATAGCTCTGGAAACACCATATATTTT.

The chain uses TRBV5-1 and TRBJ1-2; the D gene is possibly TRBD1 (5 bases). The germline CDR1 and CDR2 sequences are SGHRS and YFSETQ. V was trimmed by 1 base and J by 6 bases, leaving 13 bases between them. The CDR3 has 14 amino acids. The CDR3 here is CASSLWGREDGYTF. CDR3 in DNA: TGCGCCAGCAGCTTGTGGGGCAGGGAGGATGGCTACACCTTC.

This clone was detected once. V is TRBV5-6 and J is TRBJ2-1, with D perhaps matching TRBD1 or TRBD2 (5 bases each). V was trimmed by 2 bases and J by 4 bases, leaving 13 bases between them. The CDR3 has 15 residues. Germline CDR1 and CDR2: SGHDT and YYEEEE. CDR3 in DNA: TGTGCCAGCAGCTTACGGTGGGGGTTTTACAATGAGCAGTTCTTC. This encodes CASSLRWGFYNEQFF.

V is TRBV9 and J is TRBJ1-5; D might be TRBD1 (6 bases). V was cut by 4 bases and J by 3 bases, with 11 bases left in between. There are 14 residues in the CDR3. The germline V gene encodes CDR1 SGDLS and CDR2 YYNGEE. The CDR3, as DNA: TGTGCCAGCAGCCCAGGACAGATCAATCAGCCCCAGCATTTT. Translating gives CASSPGQINQPQHF.

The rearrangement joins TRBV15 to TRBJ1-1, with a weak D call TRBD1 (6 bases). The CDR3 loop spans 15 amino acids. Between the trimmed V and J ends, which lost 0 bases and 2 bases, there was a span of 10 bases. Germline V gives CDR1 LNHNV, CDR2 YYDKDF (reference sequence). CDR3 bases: TGTGCCACCAGCAGAGATGCCAGGGGCAACACTGAAGCTTTCTTT. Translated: CATSRDARGNTEAFF.

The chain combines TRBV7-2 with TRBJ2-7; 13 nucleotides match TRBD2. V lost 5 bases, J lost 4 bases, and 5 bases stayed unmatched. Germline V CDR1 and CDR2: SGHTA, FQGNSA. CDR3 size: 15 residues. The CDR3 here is CASSPRLAGGYEQYF. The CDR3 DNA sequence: TGTGCCAGCAGCCCAAGACTAGCGGGGGGATACGAGCAGTACTTC.

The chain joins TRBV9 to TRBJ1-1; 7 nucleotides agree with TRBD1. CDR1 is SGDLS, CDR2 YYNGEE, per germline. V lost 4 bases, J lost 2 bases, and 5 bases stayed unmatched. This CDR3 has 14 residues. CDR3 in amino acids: CASSPRQGNTEAFF. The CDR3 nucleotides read TGTGCCAGCAGCCCCAGACAGGGCAACACTGAAGCTTTCTTT.

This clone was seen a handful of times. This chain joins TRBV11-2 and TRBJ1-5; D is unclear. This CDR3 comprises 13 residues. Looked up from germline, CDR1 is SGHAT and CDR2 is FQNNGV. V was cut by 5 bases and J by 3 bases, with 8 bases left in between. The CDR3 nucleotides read TGTGCCAGCAGCACTAGCAACAATCAGCCCCAGCATTTT. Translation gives CASSTSNNQPQHF.

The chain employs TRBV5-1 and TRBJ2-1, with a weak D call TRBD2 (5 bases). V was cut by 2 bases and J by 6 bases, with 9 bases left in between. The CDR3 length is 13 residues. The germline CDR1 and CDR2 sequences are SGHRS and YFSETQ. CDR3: CASSFTGFNEQFF. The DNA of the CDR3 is TGCGCCAGCAGCTTCACGGGGTTCAATGAGCAGTTCTTC.

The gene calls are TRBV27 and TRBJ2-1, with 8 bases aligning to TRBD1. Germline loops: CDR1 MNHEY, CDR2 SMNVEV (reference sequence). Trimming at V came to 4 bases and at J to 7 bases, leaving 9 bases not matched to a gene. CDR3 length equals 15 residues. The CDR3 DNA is TGTGCCAGCAGTTCCCGGGACAGGTCTTGGAATGAGCAGTTCTTC. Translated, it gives CASSSRDRSWNEQFF.

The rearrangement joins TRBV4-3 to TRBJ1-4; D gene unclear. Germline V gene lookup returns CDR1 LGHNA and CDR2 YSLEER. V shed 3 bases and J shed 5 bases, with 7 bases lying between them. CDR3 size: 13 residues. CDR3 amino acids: CASSQYRNEKLFF. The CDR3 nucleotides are TGCGCCAGCAGCCAGTATAGGAATGAAAAACTGTTTTTT.

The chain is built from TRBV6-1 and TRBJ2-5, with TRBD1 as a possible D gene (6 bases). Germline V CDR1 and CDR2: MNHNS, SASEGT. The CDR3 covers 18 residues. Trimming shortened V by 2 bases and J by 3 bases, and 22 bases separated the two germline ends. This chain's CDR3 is CASSERLWRQVNKETQYF. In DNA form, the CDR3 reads TGTGCCAGCAGTGAAAGGCTGTGGAGACAGGTCAATAAAGAGACCCAGTACTTC.

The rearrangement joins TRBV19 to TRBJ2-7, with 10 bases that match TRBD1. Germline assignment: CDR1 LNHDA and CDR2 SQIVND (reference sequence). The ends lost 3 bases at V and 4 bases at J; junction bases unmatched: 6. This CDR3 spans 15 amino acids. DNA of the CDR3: TGTGCCAGTAGTATGACGACAGGGGGCGAATACGAGCAGTACTTC. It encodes CASSMTTGGEYEQYF.

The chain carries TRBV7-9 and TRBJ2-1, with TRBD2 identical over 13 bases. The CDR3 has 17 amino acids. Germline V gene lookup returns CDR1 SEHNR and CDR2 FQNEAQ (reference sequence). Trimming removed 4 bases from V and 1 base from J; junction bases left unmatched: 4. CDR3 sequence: CASSSTSGRASYNEQFF. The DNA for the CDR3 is TGTGCCAGCAGCTCCACTAGCGGGAGGGCTTCCTACAATGAGCAGTTCTTC.

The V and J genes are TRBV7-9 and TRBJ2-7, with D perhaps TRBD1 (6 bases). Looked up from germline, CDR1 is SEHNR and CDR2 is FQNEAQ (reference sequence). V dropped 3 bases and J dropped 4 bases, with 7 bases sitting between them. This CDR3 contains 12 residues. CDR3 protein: CASSFGQYEQYF. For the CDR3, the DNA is TGTGCCAGCAGCTTCGGACAGTACGAGCAGTACTTC.

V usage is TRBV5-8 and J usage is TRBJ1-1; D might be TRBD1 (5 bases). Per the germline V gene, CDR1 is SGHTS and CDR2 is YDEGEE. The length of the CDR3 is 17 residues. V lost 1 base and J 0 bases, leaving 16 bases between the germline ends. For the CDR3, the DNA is TGTGCCAGCAGCTTGACCGTGGGGGAACAGATGAACACTGAAGCTTTCTTT. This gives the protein CASSLTVGEQMNTEAFF.